This entry lists 28 T cell receptor beta chains sequenced from one sample in a study of prognosis after radiotherapy for stage I lung cancer. Researchers used two-round multiplex PCR to amplify TCR beta CDR3 starting from genomic DNA. Primers targeting each individual TRBV and TRBJ gene were applied in first-round PCR. TCRdb reanalysed the multiplex PCR reads using MiXCR and keeps one entry per CDR3 protein. Here the sample spans about 14,000 distinct CDR3 sequences, 50% to 70% being singletons. Here the sequenced sample was PBMCs, taken before or after stereotactic body radiation therapy (not recorded which). All receptors come from a donor over 45 with non-small cell lung cancer.

A note on this clonotype: A read error may be the cause here, since a much bigger clone is one base away. The chain joins TRBV5-6 to TRBJ2-7; 8 bases are shared with TRBD2. Germline V gene data show CDR1 as SGHDT and CDR2 as YYEEEE. The length of the CDR3 is 12 residues. DNA for the CDR3: TGTGACAGCAGTTTGGCGGGAGGTGAGCAGTACTTC. It yields the protein CDSSLAGGEQYF.

Many counts were recorded for this clonotype. This chain joins TRBV29-1 and TRBJ2-3, with 8 nucleotides matching TRBD1. The CDR3 extends over 13 amino acids. CDR1 is SQVTM, CDR2 ANQGSEA, per germline. V lost 1 base, J lost 3 bases, and 0 bases stayed unmatched. The CDR3 nucleotides are TGCAGCGTTGAAGGGACAGGGACAGATACGCAGTATTTT. It specifies CSVEGTGTDTQYF.

The rearrangement uses TRBV20-1 and TRBJ1-2, with TRBD1 identical over 7 bases. The CDR3 loop spans 15 amino acids. Germline-derived CDR1 and CDR2 are DFQATT and SNEGSKA (reference sequence). With V trimmed by 1 base and J by 0 bases, 5 bases remained unmatched. The CDR3 here is CSARGQGRANYGYTF. CDR3 in DNA: TGCAGTGCTAGAGGACAGGGCCGAGCTAACTATGGCTACACCTTC.

V and J are TRBV27 and TRBJ2-1; TRBD1 matches 12 bases. Unmatched junction bases numbered 12, after V lost 5 bases and J lost 13 bases. The germline CDR1 and CDR2 sequences are MNHEY and SMNVEV (reference sequence). The CDR3 is 15 residues long. The CDR3 coding sequence is TGTGCCAGCAGTCCCGGGACAGGGGGCGAAGGCGATCAGTTCTTC. It is translated as CASSPGTGGEGDQFF.

About this clonotype itself: The junction differs from germline at one of its ends, possibly a read error. The gene calls are TRBV27 and TRBJ2-1; D might be TRBD2 (6 bases). The CDR3 totals 14 residues. The V gene's germline CDR1 is MNHEY and CDR2 SMNVEV (reference sequence). CDR3 coding DNA: TGTGCCAGCAGTTTCGGGAGCTCCTACAATCAGCAGTTCTTC. This sequence encodes CASSFGSSYNQQFF.

This rearrangement joins TRBV13 to TRBJ2-5; TRBD2 aligns across 7 bases. The J segment lost 8 bases and the V segment lost 2 bases, leaving 11 bases of the junction unmatched. CDR3 length: 15 residues. Germline assignment: CDR1 PRHDT and CDR2 FYEKMQ (reference sequence). The CDR3, as DNA: TGTGCCAGCAGCTTATGGGGGGAGGGCCTAGATACCCAGTACTTC. Its translation is CASSLWGEGLDTQYF.

The rearrangement links TRBV20-1 to TRBJ2-3; maybe TRBD2 (7 bases). The CDR3 is made up of 16 amino acids. The germline gives CDR1 DFQATT, CDR2 SNEGSKA (reference sequence). V lost 3 bases, J lost 3 bases, and 19 bases lay in between. The CDR3 DNA reads TGCAGTGCTAGCGGGAGGCCCCAGGGGAGGACAGATACGCAGTATTTT. It translates to CSASGRPQGRTDTQYF.

Sample share makes this clonotype medium-sized. The rearrangement joins TRBV7-6 to TRBJ2-7; perhaps D is TRBD1 or TRBD2 (7 bases each). The CDR3 loop spans 11 amino acids. The germline V and J ends were trimmed by 5 bases and 7 bases, with 9 bases remaining between them. Germline V lookup: CDR1 SGHVS, CDR2 FNYEAQ. This chain's CDR3 is CASSQGGEQYF. CDR3 nucleotides: TGTGCCAGCAGCCAGGGGGGGGAGCAGTACTTC.

This clonotype is a singleton in its sample. This sequence joins TRBV5-1 and TRBJ2-3, with TRBD2 matching over 8 bases. Trimming removed 1 base from V and 6 bases from J; junction bases left unmatched: 10. CDR3 length: 16 amino acids. In germline, CDR1 is SGHRS, CDR2 YFSETQ. In DNA form, the CDR3 reads TGCGCCAGCAGCTTGTCCGGGAGGGGGATTTGGGATACGCAGTATTTT. Protein product: CASSLSGRGIWDTQYF.

This clonotype is classed as medium-sized. This chain links TRBV28 with TRBJ2-2; D is uncertain. This CDR3 has 11 residues. V was pared by 3 bases and J by 7 bases, with 3 bases between. Per germline, CDR1 MDHEN and CDR2 SYDVKM. CDR3 sequence reads: CASSFGGELFF. CDR3 nucleotides: TGTGCCAGCAGTTTCGGCGGGGAGCTGTTTTTT.

By share of the sample, this clonotype is medium-sized. The chain joins TRBV20-1 to TRBJ2-1, with 14 bases aligning to TRBD2. Germline CDR1 and CDR2: DFQATT and SNEGSKA (reference sequence). The CDR3 extends over 14 amino acids. V trimming: 0 bases; J trimming: 12 bases; junction bases outside the gene matches: 4. The CDR3 bases are TGCAGTGCTAGAGATCAGACTAGCGGGAGGGGGCAGTTCTTC. Protein product: CSARDQTSGRGQFF.

This clonotype is medium-sized in the sample. V is TRBV15 and J is TRBJ2-3, with unresolved D. CDR1 and CDR2 from the germline V gene are LNHNV and YYDKDF (reference sequence). V lost 1 base and J 3 bases, leaving 5 bases between the germline ends. The CDR3 has 13 amino acids. CDR3 loop: CATSRVLTDTQYF. CDR3 nucleotide sequence: TGTGCCACCAGCAGAGTTCTGACAGATACGCAGTATTTT.

The chain uses TRBV27 and TRBJ1-1; perhaps TRBD1 as D (6 bases). Trimming cost V 7 bases and J 6 bases, with 18 bases left between them. The germline V gene has CDR1 MNHEY and CDR2 SMNVEV (reference sequence). This CDR3 spans 14 amino acids. CDR3 DNA sequence: TGTGCCAGCAATTCCCAGGGGTTTAGGTCTGAAGCTTTCTTT. Translating gives CASNSQGFRSEAFF.

This clonotype is classed as medium-sized. CDR3 loop: CASSLDTDTQYF. DNA of the CDR3: TGTGCCAGCAGCTTAGATACAGATACGCAGTATTTT. The V call is TRBV11-3, the J call TRBJ2-3; D is unclear. From germline, CDR1 is SGHNT and CDR2 YENEEA. V was trimmed by 0 bases and J by 3 bases, leaving 1 base between them. This CDR3 comprises 12 residues.

This clonotype is labeled as medium-sized. J is TRBJ2-7 and V is TRBV20-1, with D tentatively TRBD1 or TRBD2 (6 bases each). Trimming pared 0 bases from V and 7 bases from J, leaving 16 bases between. The CDR3 is 14 residues long. Germline loops: CDR1 DFQATT, CDR2 SNEGSKA (reference sequence). CDR3 in DNA: TGCAGTGCTAGAGATTCTGGGGGGCGGGGAGAGCAGTACTTC. This encodes CSARDSGGRGEQYF.

The gene calls are TRBV11-1 and TRBJ2-2; D is uncertain. Trimming left V 4 bases short and J 0 bases short, with 3 bases between. This CDR3 region has 13 residues. Germline CDR1 SGHAT, CDR2 FQDESV (reference sequence). The CDR3 DNA follows: TGTGCCAGCAGCTACGCGAACACCGGGGAGCTGTTTTTT. This sequence encodes CASSYANTGELFF.

At least ten counts were recorded for this clonotype. The chain links TRBV20-1 to TRBJ1-1, with TRBD1 matching 9 bases. V trimming: 1 base; J trimming: 1 base; junction bases outside the gene matches: 1. Looked up from germline, CDR1 is DFQATT and CDR2 is SNEGSKA (reference sequence). CDR3 size: 14 residues. The DNA for the CDR3 is TGCAGTGCTAGAGGGGACAGGGCGAACACTGAAGCTTTCTTT. It encodes CSARGDRANTEAFF.

This clonotype showed up just once. A far larger clone is off by one base, so a read error is likely. This sequence joins TRBV6-4 and TRBJ2-5; the D gene could be TRBD1 or TRBD2 (5 bases each). The CDR3 is made up of 16 amino acids. Germline CDR1 reads MRHNA; CDR2 reads SNTAGT. The chain's CDR3 is CASSYSWDGLQDTQYF. As DNA, the CDR3 is TGTGCCAGCAGTTACTCCTGGGACGGCCTCCAAGATACCCAGTACTTC.

Details on this clonotype: At one boundary the junction diverges from the germline segment, which might be a read error. V and J are TRBV20-1 and TRBJ2-5; TRBD2 might be the D (6 bases). From germline, CDR1 is DFQATT and CDR2 SNEGSKA (reference sequence). The CDR3 sequence is 15 residues long. CDR3 DNA: TGCAGTGCTAGGACCTCTTCGGGTACGGGGGAGACACAGTACTTC. This codes for CSARTSSGTGETQYF.

About this clonotype itself: The junction differs from germline at one of its ends, possibly a read error. The chain employs TRBV11-2 and TRBJ2-5; 13 nucleotides agree with TRBD2. Germline loops: CDR1 SGHAT, CDR2 FQNNGV. This CDR3 is built from 18 residues. The CDR3 region has the DNA TGTGCCAGCAGCTTATTTGTCCGGACTAGCGGGAGAGGAAAGACCAAGTACTTC. The encoded protein is CASSLFVRTSGRGKTKYF. Looking up the rest from reference TRBV11-2 and TRBJ2-5 gives the full variable domain: EAGVAQSPRYKIIEKRQSVAFWCNPISGHATLYWYQQILGQGPKLLIQFQNNGVVDDSQLPKDRFSAERLKGVDSTLKIQPAKLEDSAVYLCASSLFVRTSGRGKTKYFGPGTRLLVL.

The CDR3 bases are TGTGCCAGCAGTCGACGGACTAGCGGGAGGACCTCCTACGAGCAGTACTTC. Its translation is CASSRRTSGRTSYEQYF. The gene calls are TRBV28 and TRBJ2-7, with 14 positions matching TRBD2. V trimming: 5 bases; J trimming: 0 bases; junction bases outside the gene matches: 6. This CDR3 comprises 17 residues. Germline V gene data show CDR1 as MDHEN and CDR2 as SYDVKM.

This clonotype was detected ten times or more. The rearrangement uses TRBV9 and TRBJ2-1; 7 bases fit TRBD1. The CDR3 is made up of 14 amino acids. V lost 6 bases to trimming and J lost 10 bases; unmatched junction nucleotides: 13. CDR1 and CDR2 (germline): SGDLS, YYNGEE. The CDR3, as DNA: TGTGCCAGCAACTCGGGACAGACGGACTTCGAGCAGTTCTTC. Encoded protein: CASNSGQTDFEQFF.

This sequence joins TRBV4-1 and TRBJ2-3; a possible D gene is TRBD2 (5 bases). Germline assignment: CDR1 MGHRA and CDR2 YSYEKL. Trimming took off 1 base at V and 12 bases at J, with 20 bases between the two ends. CDR3 length: 15 residues. CDR3 DNA sequence: TGCGCCAGCAGCCAAGGAACAACTACCGGGGAAAGACAGTATTTT. This codes for CASSQGTTTGERQYF.

In the case of this clonotype: A much bigger clone sits one base away, suggesting this may be a read error. J is TRBJ2-5 and V is TRBV6-1; 10 bases align to TRBD1. V was pared by 3 bases and J by 5 bases, with 9 bases of the junction left unmatched. The CDR3 consists of 16 residues. Germline CDR1 and CDR2: MNHNS and SASEGT. The DNA of the CDR3 is TGTGCCAGCAGTGACACGGTTGGGGGACAGGGGGAGACCCAGTACTTC. Encoded protein: CASSDTVGGQGETQYF.

Ten or more counts support this clonotype. A much larger clone sits a single nucleotide away, making a read error possible. The CDR3: CASSPSGGRHTGELLF. DNA for the CDR3: TGCGCCAGCAGCCCGTCAGGGGGGAGGCACACCGGGGAGCTGCTTTTT. This rearrangement joins TRBV4-1 to TRBJ2-2; the D gene is possibly TRBD1 (7 bases). Germline V gene sequence: CDR1 MGHRA, CDR2 YSYEKL. This CDR3 is built from 16 residues.

The chain uses TRBV7-8 and TRBJ1-2, with TRBD1 identical over 8 bases. CDR1 SGHVS and CDR2 FQNEAQ come from the germline V gene. V was clipped by 3 bases and J by 7 bases; unmatched bases: 10. The CDR3 contains 15 residues. CDR3 amino acids: CASSFNGRGRGGYTF. CDR3 nucleotide sequence: TGTGCCAGCAGCTTTAACGGCAGGGGGCGGGGTGGCTACACCTTC.

This clonotype is categorized as medium-sized. The chain has TRBV2 and TRBJ2-1; weak D call: TRBD1 (6 bases). Trimming removed 7 bases at V and 9 bases at J, with 10 bases between. This CDR3 region has 11 residues. Germline V lookup: CDR1 SNHLY, CDR2 FYNNEI. The CDR3 DNA sequence: TGTGCCAGCAACGGACAGTTTGAGCAGTTCTTC. Protein sequence: CASNGQFEQFF.

This clonotype is medium-sized (0.01 to 0.1%) within its sample. The chain has TRBV6-2 or TRBV6-3 and TRBJ2-1; D may be TRBD1 or TRBD2 (5 bases each). The germline V and J ends were trimmed by 8 bases and 5 bases, with 16 bases remaining between them. CDR1 is MNHEY and CDR2 is SVGEGT in the germline V gene. The length of the CDR3 is 14 residues. The CDR3 nucleotides read TGTGCCAGCGGGGACGGACTGCTCGACAATGAGCAGTTCTTC. Translated: CASGDGLLDNEQFF.